This passage covers 27 T cell receptor beta chains from one sample sequenced in a study of blood T cells in healthy people across ages (dated by TCRdb to about 2015). Library prep was done by 5' RACE. TCRdb records Illumina HiSeq 2500 as the sequencer. The second PCR ran for roughly 7 to 12 cycles and used a J-beta primer mix along with a sample-barcoded 5' primer. TCRdb reworked the public reads: Q25 trimming with fastp, MiXCR clone assembly, productive beta chains retained. Duplicate CDR3 protein sequences are folded into a single record with the most common DNA and genes. The sample includes roughly 1.5 million distinct CDR3 sequences, with approximately 43% observed a single time. The ten largest clones take up roughly 3.7% of the sample. Material for sequencing was blood. The receptor source for this set is a woman aged 18-35 years in good health.

This clonotype was counted a few times. The V and J genes are TRBV27 and TRBJ1-4; 7 positions agree with TRBD1. With 4 bases clipped from V and 8 bases from J, the junction kept 7 bases outside the gene matches. This CDR3 region has 14 residues. Per germline, CDR1 MNHEY and CDR2 SMNVEV (reference sequence). The CDR3 sequence is CASSSGQPDEKLFF. CDR3 coding DNA: TGTGCCAGCAGTTCGGGACAGCCGGACGAAAAACTGTTTTTT.

This clonotype occurred a few times. The chain employs TRBV7-2 and TRBJ2-7, with a tentative D call TRBD1 (6 bases). The CDR3 is 14 amino acids. Trimming removed 2 bases from V and 2 bases from J, with 10 bases in between. CDR1 and CDR2 from the germline V gene are SGHTA and FQGNSA. CDR3 sequence reads: CASSLHRAPYEQYF. In DNA form, the CDR3 reads TGTGCCAGCAGCTTACACAGGGCCCCCTACGAGCAGTACTTC. Based on the CDR3 plus reference TRBV7-2 and TRBJ2-7, the full variable domain is GAGVSQSPSNKVTEKGKDVELRCDPISGHTALYWYRQSLGQGLEFLIYFQGNSAPDKSGLPSDRFSAERTGGSVSTLTIQRTQQEDSAVYLCASSLHRAPYEQYFGPGTRLTVT.

This clonotype was seen more than once but under ten times. This chain uses TRBV10-3 with TRBJ2-7; TRBD2 matches 15 bases. The CDR3 is 14 amino acids. Germline V gene sequence: CDR1 ENHRY, CDR2 SYGVKD. V lost 7 bases to trimming and J lost 7 bases; unmatched junction nucleotides: 5. The CDR3 loop is CAIKGLAGGGEQYF. DNA for the CDR3: TGTGCCATCAAGGGACTAGCGGGAGGTGGGGAGCAGTACTTC.

V gene TRBV21-1 combines with J gene TRBJ2-7; the table calls TRBD1, which could not be checked here. TRBV21-1 is shown as a pseudogene. The CDR3 loop spans 15 amino acids. The CDR3, as DNA: TGTGCCAGCATCTACAGGGGGGGGGGATTCTACGAGCAGTACTTC. It codes for CASIYRGGGFYEQYF.

J is TRBJ1-2 and V is TRBV30; D unresolved. Germline CDR1 is GTSNPN and CDR2 is SVGIG (reference sequence). V gave up 1 base and J gave up 5 bases, with 5 bases separating them. The CDR3 contains 11 residues. The CDR3 bases are TGTGCCTGGAGTGGAGGGTATGGCTACACCTTC. The encoded protein is CAWSGGYGYTF.

This clonotype was seen only a few times. This rearrangement joins TRBV29-1 to TRBJ2-7; 10 bases are a match to TRBD1. Germline lookup yields CDR1 SQVTM and CDR2 ANQGSEA. The CDR3 spans 13 residues. The V and J ends lost 7 bases and 0 bases, in that order; junction bases with no gene match: 3. CDR3 in DNA: TGCAGCGCTTGGACAGGGGGCTCCTACGAGCAGTACTTC. As protein: CSAWTGGSYEQYF.

This clonotype was counted at least ten times. The V gene is TRBV7-2, the J gene TRBJ1-2; D is uncertain. The CDR3 is 14 amino acids. Germline CDR1 reads SGHTA; CDR2 reads FQGNSA. The V and J ends lost 1 base and 4 bases respectively, with 10 bases between them. The CDR3 DNA reads TGTGCCAGCAGCTTAGGCAGAAGTCCCTATGGCTACACCTTC. Its protein is CASSLGRSPYGYTF.

V is TRBV7-9 and J is TRBJ1-2; D uncertain. The CDR3 has 15 amino acids. The germline CDR1 and CDR2 sequences are SEHNR and FQNEAQ (reference sequence). Deletions cut 4 bases from V and 4 bases from J, with 16 bases between. CDR3: CASSSVISLSYGYTF. CDR3 in DNA: TGTGCCAGCAGCTCCGTCATCTCCTTGAGCTATGGCTACACCTTC.

This clonotype was recorded a few times. The chain joins TRBV7-9 to TRBJ1-2; no reliable D call. V lost 1 base, J lost 0 bases, and 9 bases lay in between. The CDR3 extends over 15 amino acids. Germline CDR1 and CDR2: SEHNR and FQNEAQ (reference sequence). The CDR3 reads CASSLEHPSNYGYTF. The CDR3 DNA is TGTGCCAGCAGCTTAGAACATCCGTCTAACTATGGCTACACCTTC.

This chain joins TRBV5-1 and TRBJ2-7, with 14 bases matching TRBD2. The J call may be incorrect, as the DNA end agrees better with TRBJ2-5. The CDR3 sequence is 17 residues long. The germline gives CDR1 SGHRS, CDR2 YFSETQ. In DNA, the CDR3 is TGCGCCAGCAGCTTTAAAGCGGGACTAGCGGGAGAAGAGACCCAGTACTTC. Protein product: CASSFKAGLAGEETQYF.

The chain links TRBV5-1 to TRBJ2-5; 8 nucleotides align to TRBD1. The ends lost 10 bases at V and 1 base at J; junction bases unmatched: 9. Germline V CDR1 and CDR2: SGHRS, YFSETQ. The CDR3 loop spans 14 amino acids. CDR3 sequence: CAGRTGLGQETQYF. The CDR3 DNA is TGCGCCGGTCGGACAGGGTTGGGCCAAGAGACCCAGTACTTC.

The genes are TRBV4-3 and TRBJ2-3, with TRBD2 matching 12 bases. The junction had 7 bases not matched to a gene; V was cut back by 0 bases and J by 9 bases. The CDR3 length is 16 residues. Germline V gene data show CDR1 as LGHNA and CDR2 as YSLEER. This CDR3 is CASSQDLASGRATQYF. DNA for the CDR3: TGCGCCAGCAGCCAAGATTTGGCTAGCGGGAGGGCGACGCAGTATTTT.

The rearrangement links TRBV7-2 to TRBJ2-1; 12 nucleotides align to TRBD2. The CDR3 spans 18 residues. Trimming at V came to 0 bases and at J to 4 bases, leaving 7 bases not matched to a gene. The germline V gene has CDR1 SGHTA and CDR2 FQGNSA. The CDR3 sequence is CASSLAVRLAGVYNEQFF. CDR3 sequence (DNA): TGTGCCAGCAGCTTAGCGGTAAGACTAGCGGGGGTTTACAATGAGCAGTTCTTC.

The chain carries TRBV7-2 and TRBJ2-5; D uncertain. The J call is doubtful: the DNA matches TRBJ2-7 better. CDR1 is SGHTA, CDR2 FQGNSA, per germline. This CDR3 is 11 amino acids long. CDR3 in amino acids: CASSSFDEQYF. CDR3 nucleotides: TGTGCCAGCAGCTCCTTTGACGAGCAGTACTTC.

The V call is TRBV4-2, the J call TRBJ2-1, with TRBD2 identical over 7 bases. The length of the CDR3 is 19 residues. V was clipped by 1 base and J by 1 base; unmatched bases: 13. The germline CDR1 and CDR2 sequences are LGHNA and YNFKEQ. CDR3 bases: TGTGCCAGCAGCCAAGTAATTAATATTGGCGGGAGTTCCTACAATGAGCAGTTCTTC. Protein product: CASSQVINIGGSSYNEQFF.

In regard to this clonotype: This may stem from a read error, because a much larger clone lies one nucleotide away. This chain uses TRBV9 with TRBJ1-1; the match to TRBD1 covers 10 bases. The CDR3 consists of 12 residues. From germline, CDR1 is SGDLS and CDR2 YYNGEE. CDR3 protein: CVSSGTGAEAFF. The DNA of the CDR3 is TGTGTCAGCAGTGGGACAGGGGCGGAGGCTTTCTTT.

This chain links TRBV12-3 or TRBV12-4 with TRBJ1-6, with unresolved D. CDR3 size: 16 residues. Trimming took 3 bases from V and 5 from J, leaving 14 bases between them. The CDR3, as DNA: TGTGCCAGCAGTTTGCCCGGACTGCTAAATAATTCACCCCTCCACTTT. It encodes CASSLPGLLNNSPLHF.

The chain uses TRBV20-1 and TRBJ1-6; TRBD1 might be the D (6 bases). Germline V CDR1 and CDR2: DFQATT, SNEGSKA (reference sequence). The V gene lost 0 bases and the J gene lost 10 bases, with 13 bases spanning the gap. The length of the CDR3 is 14 residues. The CDR3 DNA follows: TGCAGTGCTAGAGACCGCACAGGGAACTCACCCCTCCACTTT. Translating gives CSARDRTGNSPLHF.

The chain employs TRBV12-5 and TRBJ2-1, with a weak D call TRBD1 (5 bases). The CDR3 spans 13 residues. Germline V lookup: CDR1 LGHNT, CDR2 FRNRAP. Trimming took 7 bases from V and 6 from J, leaving 13 bases between them. CDR3 amino acids: CASATGFSNEQFF. The CDR3 coding sequence is TGTGCTAGTGCCACAGGTTTTTCCAATGAGCAGTTCTTC.

This clonotype was seen more than once but under ten times. The chain is built from TRBV2 and TRBJ2-4; TRBD1 is a possible D gene (5 bases). CDR3 size: 17 residues. The V end was cut by 1 base, the J end by 0 bases, with 13 bases between. Germline V gene sequence: CDR1 SNHLY, CDR2 FYNNEI. CDR3 sequence (DNA): TGTGCCAGCAGTGAAGACGCAGGGTTGTTAGCCAAAAACATTCAGTACTTC. It yields the protein CASSEDAGLLAKNIQYF.

With regard to this clonotype: The junction does not match germline at one end; this may be a read error. J is TRBJ2-1 and V is TRBV20-1, with TRBD1 as a possible D gene (6 bases). The CDR3 is 12 amino acids. Germline-derived CDR1 and CDR2 are DFQATT and SNEGSKA (reference sequence). CDR3 sequence: CSVRRGFDEQFF. DNA of the CDR3: TGCAGTGTTAGAAGGGGGTTCGATGAGCAGTTCTTC.

The rearrangement joins TRBV25-1 to TRBJ2-3; no reliable D call. Germline lookup yields CDR1 MGHDK and CDR2 SYGVNS. Trimming left V 3 bases short and J 0 bases short, with 7 bases between. The CDR3 has 14 amino acids. The CDR3 is CASSEETSTDTQYF. CDR3 nucleotide sequence: TGTGCCAGCAGTGAGGAGACTAGCACAGATACGCAGTATTTT.

The rearrangement links TRBV7-2 to TRBJ2-1, with a possible D match to TRBD2 (5 bases). The J call is in doubt because the DNA end fits TRBJ2-7 better. There are 17 residues in the CDR3. CDR1 is SGHTA, CDR2 FQGNSA, per germline. This CDR3 is CASSLNSRVSSYNEQYF. CDR3 in DNA: TGTGCCAGCAGCTTAAATTCGCGGGTGAGCTCCTACAATGAGCAGTACTTC.

This clonotype turned up a few times. This chain uses TRBV10-1 with TRBJ2-1, with 7 bases lining up with TRBD1. The CDR3 covers 13 residues. V was clipped by 4 bases and J by 10 bases; unmatched bases: 7. Germline V lookup: CDR1 WNHNN, CDR2 SYGVQD (reference sequence). CDR3 sequence: CASSGQGSLEQFF. CDR3 DNA: TGCGCCAGCAGTGGACAGGGAAGTTTGGAGCAGTTCTTC.

This clonotype came up a few times. The V and J genes are TRBV20-1 and TRBJ2-1; D unresolved. Germline CDR1 is DFQATT and CDR2 is SNEGSKA (reference sequence). CDR3 length equals 14 residues. CDR3 nucleotides: TGCACGCTATCGGGCTCCCACTCCTACAATGAGCAGTTCTTC. Translated: CTLSGSHSYNEQFF.

The chain joins TRBV25-1 to TRBJ2-5, with D hard to call. This CDR3 comprises 14 residues. V lost 6 bases, J lost 2 bases, and 13 bases lay in between. CDR1 MGHDK and CDR2 SYGVNS come from the germline V gene. CDR3 protein: CASRASSWQETQYF. In DNA, the CDR3 is TGTGCCAGCAGGGCCTCGAGTTGGCAAGAGACCCAGTACTTC.

The chain joins TRBV29-1 to TRBJ1-3; the match to TRBD1 covers 7 bases. This CDR3 spans 15 amino acids. CDR1 SQVTM and CDR2 ANQGSEA come from the germline V gene. Losses at the gene ends were 7 bases for V and 0 bases for J; bases not matched to a gene: 9. The CDR3 loop reads CSARTGLHSGNTIYF. The CDR3 DNA reads TGCAGCGCAAGGACAGGTCTACACTCTGGAAACACCATATATTTT.